This paragraph covers one T cell receptor (beta chain) sequence. This clonotype was observed many times. Which antigen it targets is not known. There are no base qualities to consult, and no much larger clone falls within one base. Germline trimming: 0 bases from V, 3 bases from J; junction bases outside gene matches: 6. CDR1 and CDR2 are drawn from the germline V gene: LGHNA, YNFKEQ. The CDR3 goes from the cysteine to the phenylalanine over 16 residues. The sequence is cut down to CDR3 DNA, 48 bases in frame from base 1. The sample belongs to a study of patients and donors after allogeneic stem cell transplantation (dated by TCRdb to the early 2020s). Libraries were constructed by RT-PCR. The sample was run on a NextSeq 550. TCRdb ran its own pipeline on the public reads, namely fastp trimming at Q25 and MiXCR clone calling, and kept in-frame beta chains. Rows are combined by CDR3 protein, so each entry shows the most common genes and DNA. The sample table records almost 90,000 distinct CDR3 sequences; 4.5% to 5% of these occur just once. The ten largest clones capture less than 3% of the sample.

This TCR was sampled from a human donor who was either an allogeneic HSCT recipient or a stem cell or donor lymphocyte infusion donor (not recorded which). It is not recorded whose cells these are; they may come from a transplant donor. Recombination connected TRBV4-2 to TRBJ2-7; TRBD2 aligns with 9 central bases. Input material: blood, either unsorted or a sorted T cell fraction (not recorded which). Here is the DNA: TGTGCCAGCAGCCAAGATCGAGCGGGGGGAGACTACGAGCAGTACTTC. Translated, this is CASSQDRAGGDYEQYF.